These 24 T cell receptor beta chains were sequenced from one sample in a study of T cell repertoires in cytomegalovirus infection (dated by TCRdb to the late 2010s). This specimen's treatment or condition label, interpreted: in vitro stimulation with specific CMV peptide epitopes to enrich CMV-specific T cells. The sequencer was an Illumina HiSeq 1500. TCRdb reprocessed the public reads (quality trimming at Q25 with fastp, clone calling with MiXCR) and kept in-frame beta chains. Records with the same CDR3 protein are collapsed into one entry carrying the most frequent genes and DNA. The sample contains 250,000 to 300,000 distinct CDR3 sequences, under 25% of them found a single time. The ten largest clones represent around 20% of the sample. Their target antigens are unknown. This material consisted of cultured PBMCs, taken from culture after CMV antigen stimulation. Receptors were obtained from a human donor in good health (CMV status not recorded). Some clones in this sample may be carry-over from other donors' samples.

V usage is TRBV28 and J usage is TRBJ1-5, with D perhaps TRBD1 (5 bases). V lost 10 bases and J 4 bases, leaving 17 bases between the germline ends. The CDR3 loop spans 14 amino acids. Germline assignment: CDR1 MDHEN and CDR2 SYDVKM. As DNA, the CDR3 is TGTGCCACATCCCTGCCACAGGCTAATCAGCCCCAGCATTTT. It specifies CATSLPQANQPQHF.

The V call is TRBV19, the J call TRBJ1-3; TRBD1 aligns across 7 bases. V shed 7 bases, J shed 0 bases, and the junction held 3 bases outside the gene matches. The CDR3 has 14 residues. CDR1 and CDR2 (germline): LNHDA, SQIVND (reference sequence). The CDR3 DNA reads TGTGCCAGTACTCCAGGGGGCTCTGGAAACACCATATATTTT. Encoded protein: CASTPGGSGNTIYF. The variable domain in full, completed from reference TRBV19 and TRBJ1-3, reads DGGITQSPKYLFRKEGQNVTLSCEQNLNHDAMYWYRQDPGQGLRLIYYSQIVNDFQKGDIAEGYSVSREKKESFPLTVTSAQKNPTAFYLCASTPGGSGNTIYFGEGSWLTVV.

This clonotype was counted between two and nine times. This sequence joins TRBV27 and TRBJ2-7; 8 nucleotides align to TRBD1. The CDR3 extends over 14 amino acids. The germline gives CDR1 MNHEY, CDR2 SMNVEV (reference sequence). The V and J ends lost 6 bases and 3 bases, in that order; junction bases with no gene match: 7. The CDR3 region has the DNA TGTGCCAGCAGCTTCGGAACAGGGGGCTACGAGCAGTACTTC. It translates to CASSFGTGGYEQYF.

The gene calls are TRBV28 and TRBJ2-7, with 7 bases identical to TRBD1. CDR1 and CDR2 (germline): MDHEN, SYDVKM. The CDR3 contains 14 residues. J was trimmed by 3 bases and V by 2 bases; bases with no gene match: 4. CDR3 nucleotide sequence: TGTGCCAGCAGTTTACCCGGGACAGACTACGAGCAGTACTTC. Residues: CASSLPGTDYEQYF.

This clonotype was seen at least ten times. The chain recombines TRBV7-2 with TRBJ2-5, with no clear D. V lost 0 bases, J lost 2 bases, and 10 bases lay in between. This CDR3 has 15 amino acids. CDR1 is SGHTA and CDR2 is FQGNSA in the germline V gene. As DNA, the CDR3 is TGTGCCAGCAGCTTAGCTGGCAGACGTCAAGAGACCCAGTACTTC. Translated, it gives CASSLAGRRQETQYF.

This clonotype occurred a few times. The V call is TRBV7-6, the J call TRBJ2-1; D perhaps matches TRBD1 (6 bases). The CDR3 runs to 12 residues. CDR1 is SGHVS, CDR2 FNYEAQ, per germline. V was cut by 5 bases and J by 8 bases, with 10 bases left in between. CDR3 amino acids: CASSEQGYEQFF. In nucleotides, the CDR3 is TGTGCCAGCAGCGAACAGGGTTATGAGCAGTTCTTC.

Only a few counts were recorded for this clonotype. The rearrangement uses TRBV6-1 and TRBJ1-1; D is perhaps TRBD1 (5 bases). The CDR3 is 14 residues long. Trimming pared 7 bases from V and 5 bases from J, leaving 17 bases between. Per germline, CDR1 MNHNS and CDR2 SASEGT. The CDR3 spells CASILQGVSTEAFF. The CDR3 region has the DNA TGTGCCAGCATCCTCCAGGGAGTTAGTACTGAAGCTTTCTTT.

The sample holds a few counts of this clonotype. V and J are TRBV6-5 and TRBJ1-6; D call uncertain. The CDR3 has 13 amino acids. CDR1 and CDR2 from the germline V gene are MNHEY and SVGAGI. V was cut by 3 bases and J by 8 bases, with 8 bases left in between. The CDR3: CASSYSSDSPLHF. The CDR3 DNA reads TGTGCCAGCAGTTATTCGAGTGATTCACCCCTCCACTTT.

The CDR3 DNA is TGTGCCAGCAGCCAAGTCGGGGAAGCTTTCTTT. Protein product: CASSQVGEAFF. The chain couples TRBV14 to TRBJ1-1; D unresolved. The CDR3 has 11 amino acids. Germline CDR1 SGHDN, CDR2 FVKESK. With 1 base removed from V and 8 bases from J, the gap between germline ends came to 5 bases.

The chain joins TRBV20-1 to TRBJ2-1; 7 nucleotides agree with TRBD2. V lost 5 bases to trimming and J lost 8 bases; unmatched junction nucleotides: 15. Germline assignment: CDR1 DFQATT and CDR2 SNEGSKA (reference sequence). The CDR3 sequence is 15 residues long. In DNA form, the CDR3 reads TGCAGTGCTCCCCGGCGGCTAGCGGAATCCCATGAGCAGTTCTTC. This codes for CSAPRRLAESHEQFF.

This clonotype has only a few counts. The V and J genes are TRBV29-1 and TRBJ2-7, with TRBD2 identical over 9 bases. The length of the CDR3 is 12 residues. Germline CDR1 SQVTM, CDR2 ANQGSEA. V gave up 4 bases and J gave up 3 bases; unmatched junction bases: 1. In DNA, the CDR3 is TGCAGCGTTGCGACTAGCGGCTACGAGCAGTACTTC. It codes for CSVATSGYEQYF.

The chain carries TRBV2 and TRBJ2-1, with D unclear. Germline assignment: CDR1 SNHLY and CDR2 FYNNEI. Trimming took off 6 bases at V and 9 bases at J, with 15 bases between the two ends. The CDR3 loop spans 13 amino acids. CDR3 residues: CASRRDPGGEQFF. CDR3 DNA sequence: TGTGCCAGCAGAAGAGACCCCGGCGGTGAGCAGTTCTTC.

This clonotype was counted many times. This chain connects TRBV7-2 to TRBJ2-1, with 8 bases matching TRBD2. The CDR3 contains 13 residues. Trimming took 1 base from V and 15 from J; bases not matched to a gene: 8. Germline V gives CDR1 SGHTA, CDR2 FQGNSA. For the CDR3, the DNA is TGTGCCAGCAGCTTAGTGATGAGCGGGAGTGGGTTCTTC. Amino acid sequence: CASSLVMSGSGFF.

This clonotype was picked up a small number of times. J is TRBJ1-4 and V is TRBV12-3 or TRBV12-4, with D uncertain. This CDR3 comprises 12 residues. Trimming took off 10 bases at V and 7 bases at J, with 13 bases between the two ends. CDR3 coding DNA: TGTGCCACCCAGCTTAGCGGTGAAAAACTGTTTTTT. This encodes CATQLSGEKLFF.

V is TRBV20-1 and J is TRBJ1-1; no clear D gene. Germline V gives CDR1 DFQATT, CDR2 SNEGSKA (reference sequence). The V end was cut by 4 bases, the J end by 0 bases, with 18 bases between. The length of the CDR3 is 16 residues. The CDR3 here is CSAITKQLSLNTEAFF. CDR3 coding DNA: TGCAGTGCTATTACCAAACAGCTTTCTTTGAACACTGAAGCTTTCTTT.

This clonotype was detected many times. V is TRBV7-2 and J is TRBJ2-5; tentative D call: TRBD1 (6 bases). The CDR3 loop spans 15 amino acids. Germline V gene sequence: CDR1 SGHTA, CDR2 FQGNSA. V was shortened by 7 bases and J by 1 base, with 16 bases between the two germline ends. The CDR3 bases are TGTGCCAGCACGAAGATAGGGGGACCCCAAGAGACCCAGTACTTC. Its translation: CASTKIGGPQETQYF.

This clonotype was counted at least ten times. V is TRBV7-2 and J is TRBJ1-2; TRBD1 aligns across 11 bases. Trimming took 5 bases from V and 8 from J; bases not matched to a gene: 4. Germline CDR1 SGHTA, CDR2 FQGNSA. This CDR3 contains 13 residues. The CDR3 is CASSPDRGQGYTF. CDR3 nucleotides: TGTGCCAGCAGCCCGGACAGGGGGCAAGGCTACACCTTC.

This clonotype was seen at least ten times. The genes are TRBV11-2 and TRBJ1-1; D ambiguous. Between the trimmed V and J ends, which lost 4 bases and 3 bases, there was a span of 9 bases. In germline, CDR1 is SGHAT, CDR2 FQNNGV. There are 13 residues in the CDR3. CDR3 protein: CASSSNRDTEAFF. The DNA of the CDR3 is TGTGCCAGCAGCTCCAACCGAGACACTGAAGCTTTCTTT.

The sample holds many counts of this clonotype. V usage is TRBV5-6 and J usage is TRBJ2-2, with TRBD2 matching over 9 bases. Per the germline V gene, CDR1 is SGHDT and CDR2 is YYEEEE. Trimming removed 5 bases from V and 5 bases from J; junction bases left unmatched: 10. The CDR3 has 16 residues. The CDR3 nucleotides read TGTGCCAGCAGTCCCCAACTAGCGGGCGGTACCGGGGAGCTGTTTTTT. Translated: CASSPQLAGGTGELFF.

This clonotype turned up a few times. In DNA form, the CDR3 reads TGCGCCAGCAGCCAAGGGGGGGCGGTTAGCACAGATACGCAGTATTTT. Translation: CASSQGGAVSTDTQYF. The chain joins TRBV4-3 to TRBJ2-3; the D call may be TRBD1 or TRBD2 (6 bases each). Trimming removed 1 base from V and 0 bases from J, with 11 bases in between. The CDR3 covers 16 residues. Germline CDR1 and CDR2: LGHNA and YSLEER.

The chain uses TRBV15 and TRBJ2-2; no clear D. V was clipped by 1 base and J by 4 bases, with 10 bases between them. CDR1 and CDR2 (germline): LNHNV, YYDKDF (reference sequence). This CDR3 spans 15 amino acids. DNA for the CDR3: TGTGCCACCAGCAGAGGGTTACTGGGCACCGGGGAGCTGTTTTTT. Translated, it gives CATSRGLLGTGELFF.

The rearrangement links TRBV6-5 to TRBJ2-3; 12 positions match TRBD2. With 2 bases clipped from V and 5 bases from J, the junction kept 5 bases outside the gene matches. The germline CDR1 and CDR2 sequences are MNHEY and SVGAGI. The CDR3 loop spans 16 amino acids. CDR3 sequence reads: CASSYGRLAGEDTQYF. The CDR3 nucleotides read TGTGCCAGCAGTTACGGAAGACTAGCGGGAGAAGATACGCAGTATTTT.

V usage is TRBV2 and J usage is TRBJ1-5; D is uncertain. The germline CDR1 and CDR2 sequences are SNHLY and FYNNEI. Trimming removed 6 bases at V and 6 bases at J, with 9 bases between. There are 12 residues in the CDR3. CDR3 loop: CASRLGRQPQHF. The CDR3 DNA is TGTGCCAGCAGACTAGGACGTCAGCCCCAGCATTTT.

In its sample, this clonotype was seen a few times. The chain is built from TRBV5-4 and TRBJ2-1; tentatively, D is TRBD1 or TRBD2 (5 bases each). V lost 4 bases and J lost 5, with 19 bases in between. Germline V gene data show CDR1 as SGHNT and CDR2 as YYREEE (reference sequence). There are 16 residues in the CDR3. The CDR3 DNA is TGTGCCAGCAGCCGGGACCTCGGCCCGGCACACAATGAGCAGTTCTTC. This translates into CASSRDLGPAHNEQFF.